Given below is one T cell receptor beta chain in context. This CDR3 region has 13 residues. In germline, CDR1 is MNHEY, CDR2 SMNVEV (reference sequence). V was pared by 10 bases and J by 4 bases, with 14 bases between. The data were obtained in a study of OX40 agonist ivuxolimab in advanced cancers. Measured with immunoSEQ multiplex PCR; TCRdb has only the in-frame clones, and not every one. The data show around 31,000 clones, with less than 90% seen just once and approximately 40% held by the top ten. This material consisted of CD4+ or CD8+ T cells sorted from blood, taken in a trial of the OX40 agonist ivuxolimab. This chain joins TRBV27 and TRBJ2-1; the D gene could be TRBD1 or TRBD2 (5 bases each). The origin of this receptor is an adult with an advanced solid tumor such as melanoma, head and neck, liver or kidney cancer. CDR3 DNA sequence: TGTGCCACGGGGACCATAACTTACAATGAGCAGTTCTTC. This encodes CATGTITYNEQFF.